The 2 T cell receptor beta chains in this list originate from one sample, sequenced in a study of CD8+CD57+ T cells in acquired aplastic anemia. CD8+CD57+ cell expansion had been shown by flow cytometry in patients chosen for sequencing. The template used for profiling TCR beta VDJ and CDR3 was genomic DNA. MiXCR, run by TCRdb on the reads, gives a single entry per CDR3 protein. Among hundreds of thousands of distinct CDR3 sequences listed, less than 85% were seen once. Sequencing input: sorted CD4+, CD8+, or CD8+CD57+ T cells (not recorded which) from PBMCs. All receptors come from a human donor with aplastic anemia.

The chain has TRBV7-9 and TRBJ2-2; D possibly corresponds to TRBD1 (6 bases). CDR3 size: 17 residues. The V gene's germline CDR1 is SEHNR and CDR2 FQNEAQ (reference sequence). V shed 3 bases and J shed 5 bases, with 19 bases lying between them. CDR3 in amino acids: CASSLAEGHTVTGELFF. CDR3 bases: TGTGCCAGCAGCTTGGCCGAGGGACATACGGTGACCGGGGAGCTGTTTTTT.

In its sample, this clonotype was seen once. The CDR3 end shows no conserved phenylalanine or tryptophan, and so a read error is likely. Because the CDR3's place on the DNA is in doubt, the DNA is left out and the CDR3 is given as listed by TCRdb. The V and J genes are TRBV9 and TRBJ1-2; TRBD1 is taken as the D call from the table, unchecked against the DNA. CDR1 and CDR2 (germline): SGDLS, YYNGEE. The length of the CDR3 is 13 amino acids, counting both ends. The CDR3 loop is CASSDPDRDPNTV.